This T cell receptor beta chain derives from a study of T cells of healthy individuals. CDR3 length: 17 amino acids. CDR1 and CDR2 from the germline V gene are SGHRS and YFSETQ. With 4 bases removed from V and 6 bases from J, the gap between germline ends came to 23 bases. In TCRdb, the 5' RACE reads were re-called with MiXCR into one record per CDR3 protein. This table has tens of thousands of distinct CDR3 sequences, around 16% appearing once. The chain joins TRBV5-1 to TRBJ1-3, with unresolved D. This clonotype was obtained from a human donor in good health. The CDR3, as DNA: TGCGCCAGCAGCCCAAATATCGGCTCCTCTCTGGAAAACACCATATATTTT. Translated, it gives CASSPNIGSSLENTIYF.